These 26 T cell receptor beta chains were all obtained from the same sample, sequenced in a study of blood T cell repertoires in COVID-19. TCRdb's copy holds only in-frame clones and misses some; the assay was immunoSEQ multiplex PCR. This table has about 200,000 clones, more than 75% appearing once. The sequenced sample was peripheral blood. The origin of the receptors is a man older than 75 with acute or convalescent COVID-19.

This clone was counted once. The chain has TRBV3-1 (or the pseudogene TRBV3-2) and TRBJ2-1; no clear D. The CDR3 sequence is 14 residues long. CDR1 LGHDT and CDR2 YNNKEL come from the germline V gene (reference sequence). V gave up 1 base and J gave up 9 bases, with 13 bases separating them. Written as DNA, the CDR3 is TGTGCCAGCAGCCAAGCCCTTCTAGGCGGTGAGCAGTTCTTC. It is translated as CASSQALLGGEQFF.

The V call is TRBV19, the J call TRBJ1-1; TRBD1 matches at 8 bases. Germline V gene data show CDR1 as LNHDA and CDR2 as SQIVND (reference sequence). The CDR3 extends over 13 amino acids. The V segment lost 8 bases and the J segment 0 bases; nucleotides outside the gene matches: 2. The CDR3 nucleotides are TGTGCCAGTTCGGACAGGGTGAACACTGAAGCTTTCTTT. It yields the protein CASSDRVNTEAFF.

The chain links TRBV7-3 to TRBJ2-3, with D hard to call. Germline-derived CDR1 and CDR2 are SGHTA and FQGTGA. V was cut by 1 base and J by 4 bases, with 6 bases left in between. The CDR3 covers 13 residues. CDR3 loop: CASSLSSADTQYF. DNA of the CDR3: TGTGCCAGCAGCTTAAGTTCGGCAGATACGCAGTATTTT.

This chain uses TRBV7-9 with TRBJ1-6; D gene ambiguous. The germline V gene has CDR1 SEHNR and CDR2 FQNEAQ (reference sequence). Trimming shortened V by 2 bases and J by 12 bases, and 5 bases separated the two germline ends. The CDR3 has 11 residues. CDR3 amino acids: CASSLSGPLHF. CDR3 DNA: TGTGCCAGCAGCTTAAGCGGACCCCTCCACTTT.

This clone was seen once. The chain employs TRBV19 and TRBJ2-3, with 10 bases aligning to TRBD2. With V trimmed by 9 bases and J by 2 bases, 8 bases remained unmatched. This CDR3 is built from 15 residues. Germline V gene sequence: CDR1 LNHDA, CDR2 SQIVND (reference sequence). CDR3 nucleotides: TGTGCCAGCTCCTGGACTAGCGGTACCACAGATACGCAGTATTTT. Its translation is CASSWTSGTTDTQYF.

This clone has just one count. This chain uses TRBV7-2 with TRBJ2-2, with 11 positions matching TRBD2. In germline, CDR1 is SGHTA, CDR2 FQGNSA. This CDR3 region has 14 residues. The J segment lost 6 bases and the V segment lost 6 bases, leaving 3 bases of the junction unmatched. The DNA of the CDR3 is TGTGCCAGCAGTTCACTAGCGGGAGCCGGGGAGCTGTTTTTT. This sequence encodes CASSSLAGAGELFF.

This clone occurred a few times. V usage is TRBV29-1 and J usage is TRBJ2-2; 7 bases align to TRBD1. V dropped 7 bases and J dropped 6; count of bases not matched to a gene: 8. This CDR3 is 13 amino acids long. Germline loops: CDR1 SQVTM, CDR2 ANQGSEA. CDR3 in amino acids: CSGSLDRAGELFF. In DNA, the CDR3 is TGCAGCGGCTCTCTAGACAGGGCCGGGGAGCTGTTTTTT.

Remarks on this clone: This sample includes further DNA sequences coding for the same CDR3. V usage is TRBV2 and J usage is TRBJ2-1; 10 bases agree with TRBD2. Germline V lookup: CDR1 SNHLY, CDR2 FYNNEI. Trimming took 6 bases from V and 4 from J; bases not matched to a gene: 6. This CDR3 contains 15 residues. As DNA, the CDR3 is TGTGCCAGCAGCGATCCTAGCGGGAGTTACAATGAGCAGTTCTTC. Protein: CASSDPSGSYNEQFF.

This chain links TRBV7-8 with TRBJ2-5; unclear D gene. Germline CDR1 reads SGHVS; CDR2 reads FQNEAQ. The CDR3 sequence is 16 residues long. The V and J ends lost 1 base and 5 bases respectively, with 17 bases between them. CDR3: CASSLGIGSALETQYF. In DNA, the CDR3 is TGTGCCAGCAGCTTAGGTATAGGCAGCGCGTTGGAGACCCAGTACTTC.

The J gene is TRBJ2-5, the V gene TRBV19, with a tentative D call TRBD2 (6 bases). The CDR3 is made up of 15 amino acids. Germline V gene lookup returns CDR1 LNHDA and CDR2 SQIVND (reference sequence). V dropped 4 bases and J dropped 2 bases, with 14 bases sitting between them. The CDR3 DNA is TGTGCCAGTAGTACCCCGGGGACTCCGCAAGAGACCCAGTACTTC. This gives the protein CASSTPGTPQETQYF.

The genes are TRBV6-5 and TRBJ2-7, with D tentatively TRBD1 (6 bases). CDR3 length: 13 residues. Per germline, CDR1 MNHEY and CDR2 SVGAGI. V lost 8 bases and J 6 bases, leaving 17 bases between the germline ends. In DNA, the CDR3 is TGTGCCAGCTCCGGACAGAGGGCGGTCGAGCAGTACTTC. It codes for CASSGQRAVEQYF.

V gene TRBV28 combines with J gene TRBJ1-2; no firm D call. This CDR3 is 13 amino acids long. Germline CDR1 MDHEN, CDR2 SYDVKM. V lost 3 bases, J lost 4 bases, and 9 bases lay in between. DNA of the CDR3: TGTGCCAGCAGTTTCATCAGGCTCTATGGCTACACCTTC. As protein: CASSFIRLYGYTF.

With respect to this clone: Mismatch with germline at one junction end may stem from a read error. The rearrangement uses TRBV6-5 and TRBJ1-6, with TRBD1 as a possible D gene (5 bases). The CDR3 covers 15 residues. Germline assignment: CDR1 MNHEY and CDR2 SVGAGI. The CDR3 coding sequence is TGTGCCAGCAGTGACTCGGGGGGGTCGGGGTCACCCCTCCACTTT. Protein sequence: CASSDSGGSGSPLHF.

The chain couples TRBV7-9 to TRBJ2-3; 12 bases match TRBD2. The CDR3 loop spans 22 amino acids. The V and J ends lost 5 bases and 1 base, in that order; junction bases with no gene match: 22. Germline V CDR1 and CDR2: SEHNR, FQNEAQ (reference sequence). The chain's CDR3 is CASSTIVSASGRALARTDTQYF. The CDR3 bases are TGTGCCAGCAGCACGATCGTTAGTGCTAGCGGGAGGGCCTTGGCACGCACAGATACGCAGTATTTT.

The chain couples TRBV5-5 to TRBJ2-3; 7 bases are shared with TRBD2. Per germline, CDR1 SGHKS and CDR2 YYEKEE (reference sequence). The CDR3 totals 15 residues. Losses at the gene ends were 4 bases for V and 1 base for J; bases not matched to a gene: 6. Here the CDR3 reads CASSPWGGGTDTQYF. The CDR3 DNA sequence: TGTGCCAGCAGCCCGTGGGGGGGAGGCACAGATACGCAGTATTTT.

This chain links TRBV5-1 with TRBJ2-5, with 7 nucleotides matching TRBD1. Trimming took 0 bases from V and 5 from J; bases not matched to a gene: 7. This CDR3 region has 15 residues. Germline V gene data show CDR1 as SGHRS and CDR2 as YFSETQ. The CDR3, as DNA: TGCGCCAGCAGCTTGGGCGACAGGGTAACGGAGACCCAGTACTTC. It encodes CASSLGDRVTETQYF.

The rearrangement uses TRBV2 and TRBJ1-5; D is perhaps TRBD1 (6 bases). Trimming removed 8 bases at V and 7 bases at J, with 24 bases between. Germline assignment: CDR1 SNHLY and CDR2 FYNNEI. The CDR3 has 16 residues. The CDR3 here is CASVPEGVGAGQPQHF. The CDR3 nucleotides read TGTGCCAGCGTCCCTGAGGGGGTAGGAGCCGGCCAGCCCCAGCATTTT. Combining the CDR3 with reference TRBV2 and TRBJ1-5 gives the whole variable domain EPEVTQTPSHQVTQMGQEVILRCVPISNHLYFYWYRQILGQKVEFLVSFYNNEISEKSEIFDDQFSVERPDGSNFTLKIRSTKLEDSAMYFCASVPEGVGAGQPQHFGDGTRLSIL.

V and J are TRBV18 and TRBJ2-2; 8 nucleotides align to TRBD2. Germline assignment: CDR1 KGHSH and CDR2 LQKENI. J lost 0 bases, V lost 0 bases, and 3 bases had no gene match. The CDR3 runs 17 residues. The CDR3 is CASSPPNSGANTGELFF. CDR3 sequence (DNA): TGTGCCAGCTCACCACCGAATAGCGGGGCGAACACCGGGGAGCTGTTTTTT.

The chain has TRBV18 and TRBJ2-7, with a weak D call TRBD1 (6 bases). Trimming removed 6 bases at V and 6 bases at J, with 15 bases between. CDR1 and CDR2 from the germline V gene are KGHSH and LQKENI. The CDR3 consists of 13 residues. CDR3 DNA sequence: TGTGCCAGCTCGCCAACAGGGATCTCCGAGCAGTACGTC. Amino acids: CASSPTGISEQYV.

The rearrangement links TRBV19 to TRBJ2-3; possibly TRBD1 for D (6 bases). Germline V gene data show CDR1 as LNHDA and CDR2 as SQIVND (reference sequence). The ends were cut back, 4 bases at V and 3 bases at J, with 17 bases in the middle. The CDR3 is 16 amino acids. The CDR3 loop reads CASSTQGQGGTDTQYF. CDR3 DNA sequence: TGTGCCAGTAGTACCCAGGGGCAGGGCGGGACAGATACGCAGTATTTT. Together with reference TRBV19 and TRBJ2-3, the CDR3 gives the full variable domain: DGGITQSPKYLFRKEGQNVTLSCEQNLNHDAMYWYRQDPGQGLRLIYYSQIVNDFQKGDIAEGYSVSREKKESFPLTVTSAQKNPTAFYLCASSTQGQGGTDTQYFGPGTRLTVL.

The chain is built from TRBV27 and TRBJ1-4; D perhaps matches TRBD1 (6 bases). The V end was cut by 6 bases, the J end by 7 bases, with 18 bases between. CDR3 size: 15 residues. The germline CDR1 and CDR2 sequences are MNHEY and SMNVEV (reference sequence). The CDR3 DNA sequence: TGTGCCAGCAGAAGTATCGGGACACGGACTGAAAAACTGTTTTTT. Translation gives CASRSIGTRTEKLFF.

The V call is TRBV2, the J call TRBJ2-2; 9 bases align to TRBD2. CDR1 is SNHLY, CDR2 FYNNEI, per germline. J gave up 1 base and V 7 bases, and 4 bases lay outside the gene matches. This CDR3 has 15 residues. For the CDR3, the DNA is TGTGCCAGCACCAAAGCGGGGGGGAACACCGGGGAGCTGTTTTTT. Translation: CASTKAGGNTGELFF. The whole variable domain, remainder taken from reference TRBV2 and TRBJ2-2, is EPEVTQTPSHQVTQMGQEVILRCVPISNHLYFYWYRQILGQKVEFLVSFYNNEISEKSEIFDDQFSVERPDGSNFTLKIRSTKLEDSAMYFCASTKAGGNTGELFFGEGSRLTVL.

The chain couples TRBV5-1 to TRBJ2-6; D may be TRBD2 (6 bases). Germline-derived CDR1 and CDR2 are SGHRS and YFSETQ. The V gene lost 0 bases and the J gene lost 0 bases, with 13 bases spanning the gap. This CDR3 comprises 18 residues. CDR3 coding DNA: TGCGCCAGCAGCTTGGCCGGGACTCTAAACTCTGGGGCCAACGTCCTGACTTTC. Amino acids: CASSLAGTLNSGANVLTF. The entire variable domain, with the rest obtained from reference TRBV5-1 and TRBJ2-6, is as follows: KAGVTQTPRYLIKTRGQQVTLSCSPISGHRSVSWYQQTPGQGLQFLFEYFSETQRNKGNFPGRFSGRQFSNSRSEMNVSTLELGDSALYLCASSLAGTLNSGANVLTFGAGSRLTVL.

The chain is built from TRBV28 and TRBJ2-7; 10 nucleotides match TRBD1. CDR1 is MDHEN, CDR2 SYDVKM, per germline. The CDR3 has 15 amino acids. V lost 2 bases to trimming and J lost 4 bases; unmatched junction nucleotides: 5. This CDR3 reads CASSLGGTGVYEQYF. The DNA of the CDR3 is TGTGCCAGCAGTTTAGGCGGGACAGGGGTGTACGAGCAGTACTTC.

The V call is TRBV11-1, the J call TRBJ2-7; 11 bases are shared with TRBD2. Germline-derived CDR1 and CDR2 are SGHAT and FQDESV (reference sequence). Trimming removed 3 bases from V and 5 bases from J; junction bases left unmatched: 6. The CDR3 is made up of 15 amino acids. CDR3 residues: CASSLGLAVRNEQYF. The CDR3 DNA sequence: TGTGCCAGCAGCTTGGGACTAGCGGTCCGTAACGAGCAGTACTTC.

The chain has TRBV5-6 and TRBJ1-2; D gene unclear. CDR1 is SGHDT and CDR2 is YYEEEE in the germline V gene. V lost 2 bases and J 4 bases, leaving 12 bases between the germline ends. This CDR3 is built from 14 residues. DNA of the CDR3: TGTGCCAGCAGCTTTTATCCGGGAGGCTATGGCTACACCTTC. Its protein is CASSFYPGGYGYTF.